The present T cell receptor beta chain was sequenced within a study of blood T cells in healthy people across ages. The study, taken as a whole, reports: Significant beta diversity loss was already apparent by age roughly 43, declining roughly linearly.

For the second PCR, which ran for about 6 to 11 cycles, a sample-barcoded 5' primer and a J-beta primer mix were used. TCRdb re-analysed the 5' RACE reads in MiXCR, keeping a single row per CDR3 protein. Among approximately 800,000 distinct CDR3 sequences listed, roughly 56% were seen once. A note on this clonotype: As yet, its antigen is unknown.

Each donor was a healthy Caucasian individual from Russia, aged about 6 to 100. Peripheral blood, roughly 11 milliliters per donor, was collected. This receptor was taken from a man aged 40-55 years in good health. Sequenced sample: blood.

CDR3 sequence (DNA): TGTGCCAGCAGTTTCGGCAGAGGGGATCAGCCCCAGCATTTT. Protein sequence: CASSFGRGDQPQHF. The chain joins TRBV27 to TRBJ1-5; a weak D match, TRBD1 (5 bases). CDR3 length: 14 amino acids. V was pared by 3 bases and J by 5 bases, with 11 bases between. The germline V gene encodes CDR1 MNHEY and CDR2 SMNVEV (reference sequence).